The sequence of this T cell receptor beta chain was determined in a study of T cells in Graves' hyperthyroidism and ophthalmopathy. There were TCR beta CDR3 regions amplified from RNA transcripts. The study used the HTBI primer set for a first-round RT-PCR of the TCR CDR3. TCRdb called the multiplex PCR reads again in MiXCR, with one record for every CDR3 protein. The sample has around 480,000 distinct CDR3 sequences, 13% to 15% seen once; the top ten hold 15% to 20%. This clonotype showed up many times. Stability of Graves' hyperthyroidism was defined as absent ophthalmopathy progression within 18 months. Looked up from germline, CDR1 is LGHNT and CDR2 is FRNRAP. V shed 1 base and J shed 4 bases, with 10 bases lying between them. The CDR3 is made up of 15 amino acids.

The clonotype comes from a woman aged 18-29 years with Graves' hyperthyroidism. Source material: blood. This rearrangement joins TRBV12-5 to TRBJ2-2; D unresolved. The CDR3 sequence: CASGLGAGVTGELFF. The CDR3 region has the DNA TGTGCTAGTGGTTTGGGCGCCGGTGTCACCGGGGAGCTGTTTTTT.